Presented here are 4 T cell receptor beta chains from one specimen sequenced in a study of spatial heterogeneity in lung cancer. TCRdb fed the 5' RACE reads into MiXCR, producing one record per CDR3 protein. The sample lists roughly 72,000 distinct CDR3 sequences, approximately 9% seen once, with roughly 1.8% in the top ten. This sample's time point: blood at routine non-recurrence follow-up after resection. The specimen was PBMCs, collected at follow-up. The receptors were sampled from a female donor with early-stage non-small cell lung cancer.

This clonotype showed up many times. The CDR3 DNA sequence: TGTGCCAGCAGCTTAGGCGAGTATACGCAGTATTTT. Its protein is CASSLGEYTQYF. V and J are TRBV11-2 and TRBJ2-3, with no clear D. With 1 base removed from V and 7 bases from J, the gap between germline ends came to 6 bases. The germline gives CDR1 SGHAT, CDR2 FQNNGV. The CDR3 has 12 amino acids. Combining the CDR3 with reference TRBV11-2 and TRBJ2-3 gives the whole variable domain EAGVAQSPRYKIIEKRQSVAFWCNPISGHATLYWYQQILGQGPKLLIQFQNNGVVDDSQLPKDRFSAERLKGVDSTLKIQPAKLEDSAVYLCASSLGEYTQYFGPGTRLTVL.

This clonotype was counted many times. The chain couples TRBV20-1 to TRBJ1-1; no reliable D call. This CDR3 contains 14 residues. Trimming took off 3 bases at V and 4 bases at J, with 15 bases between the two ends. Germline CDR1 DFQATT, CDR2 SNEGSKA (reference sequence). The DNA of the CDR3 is TGCAGTGCTAGGGACCCCCGAGGAGGCACTGAAGCTTTCTTT. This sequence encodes CSARDPRGGTEAFF.

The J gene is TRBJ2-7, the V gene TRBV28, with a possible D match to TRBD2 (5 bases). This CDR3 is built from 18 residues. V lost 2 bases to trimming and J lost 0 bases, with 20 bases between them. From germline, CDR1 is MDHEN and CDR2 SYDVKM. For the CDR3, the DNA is TGTGCCAGCAGTTTAGTGGAAAGCGATTTTGGGAGCTCCTACGAGCAGTACTTC. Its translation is CASSLVESDFGSSYEQYF.

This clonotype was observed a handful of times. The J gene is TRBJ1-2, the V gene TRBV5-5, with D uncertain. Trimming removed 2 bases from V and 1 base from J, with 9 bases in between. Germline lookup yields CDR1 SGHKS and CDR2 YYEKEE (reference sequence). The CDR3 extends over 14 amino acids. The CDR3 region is CASSFPDGNYGYTF. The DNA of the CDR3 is TGTGCCAGCAGCTTTCCGGACGGTAACTATGGCTACACCTTC. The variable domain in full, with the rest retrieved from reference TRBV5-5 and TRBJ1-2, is DAGVTQSPTHLIKTRGQQVTLRCSPISGHKSVSWYQQVLGQGPQFIFQYYEKEERGRGNFPDRFSARQFPNYSSELNVNALLLGDSALYLCASSFPDGNYGYTFGSGTRLTVV.